This T cell receptor beta chain was identified in a study of T cells expressing NK-cell markers. CDR1 and CDR2 (germline): GTSNPN, SVGIG (reference sequence). The CDR3 extends over 12 amino acids. UMI-tagged 5'RACE template switching yielded the TCR beta cDNA. From the 5' RACE reads, TCRdb lists one entry per CDR3 protein and no DNA. The sample holds roughly 180,000 distinct CDR3 sequences. V is TRBV30 and J is TRBJ2-5; TCRdb calls TRBD2, which cannot be checked without DNA. Sample: blood T cells: a sorted CD56 or NKG2C T cell subset, CD4+ or CD8+ T cells, or bulk PBMC T cells (not recorded which). This TCR derives from a woman between 18 and 69 years old in good health. The CDR3 loop reads CACLAGAETQYF.